This TCR beta chain was found in a study of low-dose radiotherapy and immunotherapy resistance in tumors. Study at large: Patients were treated with intravenous nivolumab at 240 mg every two weeks and were also dosed with ipilimumab at 1 mg/kg every six weeks.

This clonotype was observed many times. Covering alpha and beta chains, TRAV- and TRBV-specific primers were used for the first-strand cDNA. With a V-primer adapter and a constant-region primer, TCRs were amplified for 20 PCR cycles. TCRdb called the reads again in MiXCR, with one record for every CDR3 protein. This repertoire shows about 64,000 distinct CDR3 sequences, 26% found once; its top ten account for around 6.7%. Time point: before trial treatment. V was cut by 3 bases and J by 4 bases, with 13 bases left in between. CDR1 and CDR2 (germline): SGHTA, FQGNSA. This CDR3 region has 15 residues. The source material was PBMCs, sampled before treatment. The sequence came from a male donor with rectosigmoid adenocarcinoma. The chain has TRBV7-2 and TRBJ2-1; D possibly corresponds to TRBD2 (5 bases). The CDR3 spells CASSFGGPGYNEQFF. DNA for the CDR3: TGTGCCAGCAGCTTTGGCGGTCCGGGGTACAATGAGCAGTTCTTC. The entire variable domain, with the rest obtained from reference TRBV7-2 and TRBJ2-1, is as follows: GAGVSQSPSNKVTEKGKDVELRCDPISGHTALYWYRQSLGQGLEFLIYFQGNSAPDKSGLPSDRFSAERTGGSVSTLTIQRTQQEDSAVYLCASSFGGPGYNEQFFGPGTRLTVL.